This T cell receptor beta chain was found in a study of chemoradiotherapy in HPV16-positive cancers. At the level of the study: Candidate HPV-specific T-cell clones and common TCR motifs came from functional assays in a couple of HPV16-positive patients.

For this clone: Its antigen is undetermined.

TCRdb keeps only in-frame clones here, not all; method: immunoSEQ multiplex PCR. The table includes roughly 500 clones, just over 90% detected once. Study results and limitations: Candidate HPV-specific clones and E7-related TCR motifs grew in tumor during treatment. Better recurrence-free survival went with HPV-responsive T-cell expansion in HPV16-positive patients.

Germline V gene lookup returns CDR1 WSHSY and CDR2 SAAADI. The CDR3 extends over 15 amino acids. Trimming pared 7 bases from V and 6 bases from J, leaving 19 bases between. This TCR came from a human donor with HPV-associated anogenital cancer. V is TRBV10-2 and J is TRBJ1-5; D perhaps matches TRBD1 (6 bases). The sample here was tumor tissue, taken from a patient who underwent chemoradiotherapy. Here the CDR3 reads CASMGTGTLFQPQHF. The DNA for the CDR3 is TGCGCCAGCATGGGAACCGGGACACTTTTTCAGCCCCAGCATTTT.